This T cell receptor (beta chain) was identified during a study of T cells after somatic rescue of genetic block. This clone has a single count. Clones were read by immunoSEQ multiplex PCR, and TCRdb kept only the in-frame ones, dropping some. The sample includes about 67,000 clones, roughly nine tenths of them seen just once. This CDR3 is 14 amino acids long. CDR1 and CDR2 (germline): LNHDA, SQIVND (reference sequence). V was clipped by 3 bases and J by 3 bases; unmatched bases: 3. Sequenced material: peripheral blood mononuclear cells (PBMCs). The source is a man aged 35 to 55. The chain has TRBV19 and TRBJ1-1; 8 positions agree with TRBD1. In DNA form, the CDR3 reads TGTGCCAGTAGTATGGCAGGGGGCCACACTGAAGCTTTCTTT. Translation gives CASSMAGGHTEAFF.